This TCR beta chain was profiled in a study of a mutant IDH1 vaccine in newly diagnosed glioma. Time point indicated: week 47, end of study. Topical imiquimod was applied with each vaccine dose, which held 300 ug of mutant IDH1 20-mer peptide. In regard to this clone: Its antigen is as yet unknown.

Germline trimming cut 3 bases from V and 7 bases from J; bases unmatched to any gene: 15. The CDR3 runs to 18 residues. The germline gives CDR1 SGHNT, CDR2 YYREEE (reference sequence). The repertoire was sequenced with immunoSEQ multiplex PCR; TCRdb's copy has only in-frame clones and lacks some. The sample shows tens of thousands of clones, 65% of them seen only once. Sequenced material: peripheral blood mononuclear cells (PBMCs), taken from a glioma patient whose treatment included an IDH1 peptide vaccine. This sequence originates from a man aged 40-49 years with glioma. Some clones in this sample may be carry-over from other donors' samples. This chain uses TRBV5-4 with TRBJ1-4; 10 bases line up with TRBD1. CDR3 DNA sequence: TGTGCCAGCAGCTGGGGACAGGGGAGGTTTACGGGTACTGAAAAACTGTTTTTT. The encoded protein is CASSWGQGRFTGTEKLFF.